This T cell receptor (beta chain) derives from a study of cytomegalovirus exposure and HLA in healthy donors. Overall study: The 120 validation repertoires matched the approximately 670 first-cohort repertoires in platform, a later analysis reported. Findings and limits, study-wide: Rare TCR sequences predominated, though certain public TCRs were found in many donors.

The CDR3 has 17 amino acids. CDR1 and CDR2 (germline): MNHNS, SASEGT. Germline trimming cut 4 bases from V and 3 bases from J; bases unmatched to any gene: 8. In the case of this clone: Its target is not known.

Only in-frame clones appear in the TCRdb table, and some are missing; sequencing was by immunoSEQ multiplex PCR. The sample records more than 95,000 clones, around 94% being singletons. This TCR derives from a woman between 18 and 29 years old in good health and CMV-seronegative. The chain combines TRBV6-1 with TRBJ2-3, with 12 nucleotides matching TRBD1. The sample taken for sequencing was PBMCs. CDR3 DNA: TGTGCCAGCAGTGTCACGGGACAGGGGGCTTCGACAGATACGCAGTATTTT. This gives the protein CASSVTGQGASTDTQYF.